This TCR beta chain originates from a study of CD8+ T cells in alopecia areata. With 2 bases removed from V and 5 bases from J, the gap between germline ends came to 14 bases. The CDR3 loop spans 15 amino acids. The germline V gene has CDR1 SGHRS and CDR2 YFSETQ. RNA extraction and reverse transcription yielded cDNA as sequencing template. Some clones are missing from TCRdb's copy, which holds only in-frame ones; the method was immunoSEQ multiplex PCR. The sample consists of 180,000 or so clones, 63% of them appearing once. This clonotype was sampled from a human donor with alopecia areata. The rearrangement links TRBV5-1 to TRBJ2-1, with D unresolved. This material consisted of CD4+ T cells sorted from blood, taken at week 0. The CDR3 DNA reads as TGCGCCAGCAGCTTACGACGGCCACATGACAATGAGCAGTTCTTC. Its protein product is CASSLRRPHDNEQFF.